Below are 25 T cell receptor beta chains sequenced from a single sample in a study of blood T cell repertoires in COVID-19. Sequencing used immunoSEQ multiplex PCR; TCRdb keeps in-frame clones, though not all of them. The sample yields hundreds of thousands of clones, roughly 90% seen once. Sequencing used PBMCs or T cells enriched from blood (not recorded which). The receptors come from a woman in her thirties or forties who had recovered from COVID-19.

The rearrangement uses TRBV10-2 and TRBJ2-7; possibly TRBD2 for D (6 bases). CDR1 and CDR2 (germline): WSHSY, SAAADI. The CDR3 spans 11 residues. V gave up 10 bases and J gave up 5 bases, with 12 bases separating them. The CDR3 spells CATLGGNEQYF. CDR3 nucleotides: TGCGCCACCCTGGGGGGAAACGAGCAGTACTTC.

The CDR3 coding sequence is TGCGCCAGCAGCCGGGTTCAGGGCGAGCAGTACTTC. Translating gives CASSRVQGEQYF. V is TRBV4-1 and J is TRBJ2-7; perhaps TRBD1 as D (5 bases). Looked up from germline, CDR1 is MGHRA and CDR2 is YSYEKL. Trimming stripped 4 bases from V and 6 bases from J, with 10 bases between. The CDR3 contains 12 residues.

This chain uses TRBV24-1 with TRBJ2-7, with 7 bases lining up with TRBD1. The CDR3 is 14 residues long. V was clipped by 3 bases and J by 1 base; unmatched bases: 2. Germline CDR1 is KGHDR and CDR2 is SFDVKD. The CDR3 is CATSDGQVSYEQYF. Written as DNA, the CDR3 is TGTGCCACCAGTGATGGACAGGTTTCCTACGAGCAGTACTTC.

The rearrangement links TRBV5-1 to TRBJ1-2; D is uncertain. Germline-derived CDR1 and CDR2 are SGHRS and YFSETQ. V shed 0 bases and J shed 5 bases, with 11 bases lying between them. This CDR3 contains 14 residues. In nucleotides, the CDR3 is TGCGCCAGCAGCTTGGTTGGGCAGGATTATGGCTACACCTTC. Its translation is CASSLVGQDYGYTF.

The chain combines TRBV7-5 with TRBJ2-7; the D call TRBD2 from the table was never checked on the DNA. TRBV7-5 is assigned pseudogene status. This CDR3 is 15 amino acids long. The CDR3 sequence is CARSCPGLSYYEQYF. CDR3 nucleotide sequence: TGTGCCAGAAGCTGTCCGGGATTATCCTACTACGAGCAGTACTTC.

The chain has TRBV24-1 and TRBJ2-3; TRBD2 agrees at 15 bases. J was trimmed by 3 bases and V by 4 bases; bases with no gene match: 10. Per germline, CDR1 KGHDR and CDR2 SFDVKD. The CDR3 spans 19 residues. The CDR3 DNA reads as TGTGCCACCAGTGACGCCTCCGGACTAGCGGGGGGGCGGACAGATACGCAGTATTTT. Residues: CATSDASGLAGGRTDTQYF.

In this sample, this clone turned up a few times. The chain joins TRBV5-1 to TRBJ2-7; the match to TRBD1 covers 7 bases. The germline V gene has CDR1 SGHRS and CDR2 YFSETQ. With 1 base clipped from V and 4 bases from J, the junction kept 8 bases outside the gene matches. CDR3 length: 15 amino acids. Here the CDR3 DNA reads TGCGCCAGCAGCTTGCAAGGACAGGAGACTTACGAGCAGTACTTC. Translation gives CASSLQGQETYEQYF.

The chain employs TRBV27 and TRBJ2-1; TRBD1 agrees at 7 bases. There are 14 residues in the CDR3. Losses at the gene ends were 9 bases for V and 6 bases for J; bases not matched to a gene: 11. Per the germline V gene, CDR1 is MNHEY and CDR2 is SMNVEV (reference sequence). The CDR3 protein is CASSRVAGGNEQFF. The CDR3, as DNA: TGTGCCAGTTCCAGGGTTGCAGGGGGCAATGAGCAGTTCTTC.

In DNA, the CDR3 is TGCGCCAGTCAGGATTCACCCCTCCACTTT. Its protein is CASQDSPLHF. The chain joins TRBV5-1 to TRBJ1-6; no clear D. The CDR3 is 10 residues long. Trimming removed 8 bases from V and 8 bases from J, with 5 bases in between. In germline, CDR1 is SGHRS, CDR2 YFSETQ.

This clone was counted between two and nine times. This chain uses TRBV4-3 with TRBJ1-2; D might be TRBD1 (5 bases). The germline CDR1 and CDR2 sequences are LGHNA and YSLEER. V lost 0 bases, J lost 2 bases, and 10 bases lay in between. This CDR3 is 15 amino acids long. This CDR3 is CASSQDLQVNYGYTF. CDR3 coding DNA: TGCGCCAGCAGCCAAGATTTACAGGTCAACTATGGCTACACCTTC.

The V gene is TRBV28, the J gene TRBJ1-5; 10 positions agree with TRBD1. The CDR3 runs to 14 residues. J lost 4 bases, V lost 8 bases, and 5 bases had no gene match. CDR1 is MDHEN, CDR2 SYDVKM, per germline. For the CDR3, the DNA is TGTGCCAGCTTGGACAGGGGGTATAATCAGCCCCAGCATTTT. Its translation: CASLDRGYNQPQHF.

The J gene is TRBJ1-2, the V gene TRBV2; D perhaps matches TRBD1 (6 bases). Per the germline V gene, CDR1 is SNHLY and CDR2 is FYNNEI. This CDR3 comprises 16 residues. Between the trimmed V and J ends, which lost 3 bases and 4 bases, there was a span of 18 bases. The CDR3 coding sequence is TGTGCCAGCAGTGACCCGTTGGGGGGGGCCGGCTATGGCTACACCTTC. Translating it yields CASSDPLGGAGYGYTF.

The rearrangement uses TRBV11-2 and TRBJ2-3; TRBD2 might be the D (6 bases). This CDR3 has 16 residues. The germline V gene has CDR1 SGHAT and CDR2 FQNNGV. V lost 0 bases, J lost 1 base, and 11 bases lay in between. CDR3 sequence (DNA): TGTGCCAGCAGCTTAGATCCGGGAGCGGGCACAGATACGCAGTATTTT. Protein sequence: CASSLDPGAGTDTQYF.

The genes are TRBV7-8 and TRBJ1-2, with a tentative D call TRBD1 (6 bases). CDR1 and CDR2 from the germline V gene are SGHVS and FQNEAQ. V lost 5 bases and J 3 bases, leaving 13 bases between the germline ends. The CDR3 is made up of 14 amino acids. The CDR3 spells CASSPQGWDYGYTF. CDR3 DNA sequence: TGTGCCAGCAGCCCACAGGGCTGGGACTATGGCTACACCTTC.

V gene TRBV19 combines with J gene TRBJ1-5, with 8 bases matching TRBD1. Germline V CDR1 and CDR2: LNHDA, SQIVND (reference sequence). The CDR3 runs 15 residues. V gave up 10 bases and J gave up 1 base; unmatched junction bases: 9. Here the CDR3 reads CATTRGQGSNQPQHF. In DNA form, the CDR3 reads TGTGCCACCACCAGGGGGCAGGGGAGCAATCAGCCCCAGCATTTT. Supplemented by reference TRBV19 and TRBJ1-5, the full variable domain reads DGGITQSPKYLFRKEGQNVTLSCEQNLNHDAMYWYRQDPGQGLRLIYYSQIVNDFQKGDIAEGYSVSREKKESFPLTVTSAQKNPTAFYLCATTRGQGSNQPQHFGDGTRLSIL.

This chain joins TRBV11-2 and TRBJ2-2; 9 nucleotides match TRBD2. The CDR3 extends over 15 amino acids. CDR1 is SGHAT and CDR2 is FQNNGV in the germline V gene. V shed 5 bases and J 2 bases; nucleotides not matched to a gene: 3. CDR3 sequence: CASSPTSGNTGELFF. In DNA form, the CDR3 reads TGTGCCAGCAGCCCGACTAGCGGTAACACCGGGGAGCTGTTTTTT.

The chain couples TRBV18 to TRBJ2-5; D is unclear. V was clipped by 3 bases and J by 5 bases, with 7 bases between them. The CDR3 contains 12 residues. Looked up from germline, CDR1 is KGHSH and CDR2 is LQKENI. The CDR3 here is CASSPRVETQYF. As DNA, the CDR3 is TGTGCCAGCTCACCTCGTGTGGAGACCCAGTACTTC.

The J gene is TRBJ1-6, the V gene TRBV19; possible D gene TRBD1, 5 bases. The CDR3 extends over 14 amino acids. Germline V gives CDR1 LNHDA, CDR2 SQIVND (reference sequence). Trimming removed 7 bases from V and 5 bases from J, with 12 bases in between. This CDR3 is CASNTVRDNSPLHF. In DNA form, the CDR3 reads TGTGCCAGTAACACAGTCAGGGATAATTCACCCCTCCACTTT.

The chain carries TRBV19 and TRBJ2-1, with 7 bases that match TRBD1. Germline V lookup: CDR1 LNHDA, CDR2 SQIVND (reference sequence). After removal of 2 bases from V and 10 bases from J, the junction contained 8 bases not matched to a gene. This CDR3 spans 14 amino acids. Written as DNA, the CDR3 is TGTGCCAGTAGTATACCGGGCTGGGGACAGGAGCAGTTCTTC. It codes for CASSIPGWGQEQFF.

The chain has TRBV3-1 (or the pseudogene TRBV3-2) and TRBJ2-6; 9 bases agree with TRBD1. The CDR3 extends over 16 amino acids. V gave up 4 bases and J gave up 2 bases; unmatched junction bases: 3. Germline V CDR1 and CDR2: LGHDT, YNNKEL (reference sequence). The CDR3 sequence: CASSLRTGAGANVLTF. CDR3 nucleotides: TGTGCCAGCAGCCTCAGGACAGGGGCTGGGGCCAACGTCCTGACTTTC.

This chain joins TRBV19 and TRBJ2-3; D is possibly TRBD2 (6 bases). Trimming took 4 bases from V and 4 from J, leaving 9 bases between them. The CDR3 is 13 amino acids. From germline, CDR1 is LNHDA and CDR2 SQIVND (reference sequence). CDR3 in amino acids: CASSTSGADTQYF. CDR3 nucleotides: TGTGCCAGTAGTACCTCGGGGGCAGATACGCAGTATTTT.

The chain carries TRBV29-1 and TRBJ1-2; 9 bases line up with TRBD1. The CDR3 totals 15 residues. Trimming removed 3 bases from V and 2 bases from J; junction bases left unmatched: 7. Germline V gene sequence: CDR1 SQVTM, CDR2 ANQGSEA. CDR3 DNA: TGCAGCGTTGACGCTTTCGACAGGGGGAACTATGGCTACACCTTC. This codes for CSVDAFDRGNYGYTF. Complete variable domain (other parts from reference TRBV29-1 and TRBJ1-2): SAVISQKPSRDICQRGTSLTIQCQVDSQVTMMFWYRQQPGQSLTLIATANQGSEATYESGFVIDKFPISRPNLTFSTLTVSNMSPEDSSIYLCSVDAFDRGNYGYTFGSGTRLTVV.

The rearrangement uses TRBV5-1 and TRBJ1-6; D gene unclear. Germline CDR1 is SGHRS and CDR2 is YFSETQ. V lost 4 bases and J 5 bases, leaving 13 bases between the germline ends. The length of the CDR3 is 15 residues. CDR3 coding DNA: TGCGCCAGCAGCATGGACCTCGGGGATAATTCACCCCTCCACTTT. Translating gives CASSMDLGDNSPLHF. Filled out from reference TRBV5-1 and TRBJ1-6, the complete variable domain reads KAGVTQTPRYLIKTRGQQVTLSCSPISGHRSVSWYQQTPGQGLQFLFEYFSETQRNKGNFPGRFSGRQFSNSRSEMNVSTLELGDSALYLCASSMDLGDNSPLHFGNGTRLTVT.

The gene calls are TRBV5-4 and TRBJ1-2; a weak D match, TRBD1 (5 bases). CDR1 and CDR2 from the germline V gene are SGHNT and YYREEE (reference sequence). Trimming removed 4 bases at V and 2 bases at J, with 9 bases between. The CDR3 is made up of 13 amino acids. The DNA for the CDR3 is TGTGCCAGCAGCGTCGCAGGGAACTATGGCTACACCTTC. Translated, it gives CASSVAGNYGYTF. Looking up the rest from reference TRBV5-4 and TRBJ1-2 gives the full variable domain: ETGVTQSPTHLIKTRGQQVTLRCSSQSGHNTVSWYQQALGQGPQFIFQYYREEENGRGNFPPRFSGLQFPNYSSELNVNALELDDSALYLCASSVAGNYGYTFGSGTRLTVV.

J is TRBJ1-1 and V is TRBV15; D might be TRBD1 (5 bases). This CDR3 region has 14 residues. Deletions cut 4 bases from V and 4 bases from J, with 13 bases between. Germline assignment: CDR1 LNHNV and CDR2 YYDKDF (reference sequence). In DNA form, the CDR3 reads TGTGCCACCAGCACCGGGACTACGATCACTGAAGCTTTCTTT. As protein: CATSTGTTITEAFF.